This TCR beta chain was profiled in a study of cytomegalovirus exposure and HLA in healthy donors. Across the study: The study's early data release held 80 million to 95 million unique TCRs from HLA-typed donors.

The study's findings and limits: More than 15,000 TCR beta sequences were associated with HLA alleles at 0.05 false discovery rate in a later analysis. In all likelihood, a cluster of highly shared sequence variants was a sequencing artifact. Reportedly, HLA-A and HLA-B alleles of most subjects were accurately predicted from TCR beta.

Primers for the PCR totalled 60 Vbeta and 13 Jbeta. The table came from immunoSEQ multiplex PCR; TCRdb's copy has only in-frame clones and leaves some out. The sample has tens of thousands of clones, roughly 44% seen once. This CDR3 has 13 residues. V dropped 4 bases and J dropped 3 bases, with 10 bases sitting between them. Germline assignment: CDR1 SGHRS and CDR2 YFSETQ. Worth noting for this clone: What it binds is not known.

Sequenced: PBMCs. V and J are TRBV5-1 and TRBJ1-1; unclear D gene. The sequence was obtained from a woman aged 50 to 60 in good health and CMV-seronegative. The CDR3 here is CASSRRRDTEAFF. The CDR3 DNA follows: TGCGCCAGCAGCAGGAGAAGAGACACTGAAGCTTTCTTT.